This passage covers 22 T cell receptor beta chains from one sample sequenced in a study of stem cell transplantation in POMP-related autoinflammatory disease (dated by TCRdb to 2020 to 2022). Library prep was done by the immunoSEQ multiplex PCR assay. The source is immuneACCESS, and TCRdb retained only in-frame sequences with V and J called. Part of the clones is not carried over; for the studies checked, unresolved V genes explain less than half of this, and the remainder is unexplained. In this sample the table shows some 65,000 clones, around 90% of which occur a single time. 0.5% to 0.85% of the sample is held by the ten biggest clonotypes. The time point label of this sample denotes: after hematopoietic stem cell transplant. The sequences come from CD4+ T cells from PBMCs, collected after stem cell transplantation. The receptors originated from a human patient with POMP-related autoinflammation and immune dysregulation (PRAID). After a transplant, some T cells may be the graft donor's own cells.

This clone was found once. The chain has TRBV11-2 and TRBJ2-1, with TRBD2 matching over 9 bases. Germline trimming cut 2 bases from V and 9 bases from J; bases unmatched to any gene: 11. The CDR3 spans 16 residues. CDR1 and CDR2 from the germline V gene are SGHAT and FQNNGV. CDR3 loop: CASSLLVSGGFLEQFF. As DNA, the CDR3 is TGTGCCAGCAGCTTATTGGTTAGCGGGGGTTTTCTTGAGCAGTTCTTC.

The V gene is TRBV4-1, the J gene TRBJ2-3; 8 bases match TRBD1. Germline trimming cut 8 bases from V and 0 bases from J; bases unmatched to any gene: 19. Per germline, CDR1 MGHRA and CDR2 YSYEKL. The CDR3 runs to 19 residues. The CDR3 DNA reads TGCGCCAGCGGCACAGGGGGGCTTCCTCCCCCCCAGAGCACAGATACGCAGTATTTT. Translating gives CASGTGGLPPPQSTDTQYF.

The chain joins TRBV24-1 to TRBJ2-1; D is possibly TRBD1 (6 bases). Germline assignment: CDR1 KGHDR and CDR2 SFDVKD. This CDR3 spans 16 amino acids. V lost 5 bases and J lost 3, with 16 bases in between. CDR3 coding DNA: TGTGCCACCAGTGTAGCAGGGGTCCCCCACTACAATGAGCAGTTCTTC. Protein: CATSVAGVPHYNEQFF.

This clone was picked up one time. The CDR3 loop is CASSLAPGAKGQPQHF. The CDR3 bases are TGCGCCAGCAGCTTGGCCCCAGGGGCTAAAGGCCAGCCCCAGCATTTT. This chain uses TRBV5-1 with TRBJ1-5; perhaps TRBD1 as D (6 bases). The CDR3 consists of 16 residues. The V end lost 0 bases, the J end lost 7 bases, and 17 bases lay between the germline ends. Germline CDR1 SGHRS, CDR2 YFSETQ.

V gene TRBV6-2 or TRBV6-3 combines with J gene TRBJ2-5; 8 positions agree with TRBD2. The germline V gene encodes CDR1 MNHEY and CDR2 SVGEGT. The CDR3 is 16 residues long. V trimming: 5 bases; J trimming: 3 bases; junction bases outside the gene matches: 11. CDR3 nucleotides: TGTGCCAGCAGTAATCCCCCCCTAGCGGGTAAAGAGACCCAGTACTTC. Translated: CASSNPPLAGKETQYF.

This chain links TRBV15 with TRBJ2-1; maybe TRBD2 (6 bases). Germline V lookup: CDR1 LNHNV, CDR2 YYDKDF (reference sequence). This CDR3 is built from 16 residues. The ends were cut back, 2 bases at V and 4 bases at J, with 15 bases in the middle. CDR3 amino acids: CATSRQTSSLYNEQFF. CDR3 in DNA: TGTGCCACCAGCAGACAAACTAGCAGCCTATACAATGAGCAGTTCTTC.

The chain combines TRBV27 with TRBJ1-5, with 9 bases aligning to TRBD1. V was clipped by 1 base and J by 3 bases; unmatched bases: 4. The CDR3 has 16 residues. Germline V CDR1 and CDR2: MNHEY, SMNVEV (reference sequence). The CDR3 spells CASSLFGTGINQPQHF. The CDR3 DNA reads as TGTGCCAGCAGTTTATTTGGGACAGGGATCAATCAGCCCCAGCATTTT.

This clone was recorded only once. This chain joins TRBV11-3 and TRBJ2-1, with 11 positions matching TRBD1. V lost 5 bases to trimming and J lost 8 bases; unmatched junction nucleotides: 8. CDR3 length equals 15 residues. CDR1 SGHNT and CDR2 YENEEA come from the germline V gene. The chain's CDR3 is CASSPGTGGGYEQFF. CDR3 in DNA: TGTGCCAGCAGCCCTGGGACAGGGGGGGGGTATGAGCAGTTCTTC.

This rearrangement joins TRBV7-6 to TRBJ2-1, with D maybe TRBD1 (5 bases). The CDR3 sequence is 17 residues long. Trimming shortened V by 5 bases and J by 0 bases, and 17 bases separated the two germline ends. Germline-derived CDR1 and CDR2 are SGHVS and FNYEAQ. As DNA, the CDR3 is TGTGCCAGCAGCCAGATAGGGGCCACCACCTCCTACAATGAGCAGTTCTTC. It codes for CASSQIGATTSYNEQFF.

The V gene is TRBV6-5, the J gene TRBJ2-5; 10 bases are shared with TRBD2. The CDR3 is 16 residues long. V shed 4 bases and J 3 bases; nucleotides not matched to a gene: 8. Germline V gene lookup returns CDR1 MNHEY and CDR2 SVGAGI. CDR3 nucleotides: TGTGCCAGCAGTTTCTTCAAAGCGGGAGGGAAAGAGACCCAGTACTTC. Amino acid sequence: CASSFFKAGGKETQYF.

This chain connects TRBV5-1 to TRBJ2-2; TRBD1 aligns across 7 bases. The CDR3 sequence is 16 residues long. The V segment lost 4 bases and the J segment 3 bases; nucleotides outside the gene matches: 9. From germline, CDR1 is SGHRS and CDR2 YFSETQ. The DNA for the CDR3 is TGCGCCAGCAGCCTAAGACAGGGCCCGGACACCGGGGAGCTGTTTTTT. This codes for CASSLRQGPDTGELFF.

The gene calls are TRBV13 and TRBJ2-5; a possible D gene is TRBD1 (6 bases). CDR1 PRHDT and CDR2 FYEKMQ come from the germline V gene (reference sequence). There are 13 residues in the CDR3. Trimming stripped 5 bases from V and 2 bases from J, with 9 bases between. The CDR3 DNA sequence: TGTGCCAGCAGCCAAGACAGGCAAGAGACCCAGTACTTC. It codes for CASSQDRQETQYF.

The chain couples TRBV6-5 to TRBJ1-4, with D maybe TRBD1 (5 bases). CDR3 length: 14 amino acids. Deletions cut 6 bases from V and 4 bases from J, with 12 bases between. Looked up from germline, CDR1 is MNHEY and CDR2 is SVGAGI. CDR3 residues: CASSPGLDNEKLFF. The CDR3 DNA reads as TGTGCCAGCAGCCCGGGACTGGATAATGAAAAACTGTTTTTT.

The genes are TRBV29-1 and TRBJ1-4, with TRBD1 as a possible D gene (5 bases). V was pared by 3 bases and J by 8 bases, with 10 bases between. Germline values: CDR1 SQVTM, CDR2 ANQGSEA. This CDR3 region has 12 residues. The DNA of the CDR3 is TGCAGCGTTGAGGGGGAAATGGAAAAACTGTTTTTT. Translating it yields CSVEGEMEKLFF. The full variable domain, completed using reference TRBV29-1 and TRBJ1-4, is SAVISQKPSRDICQRGTSLTIQCQVDSQVTMMFWYRQQPGQSLTLIATANQGSEATYESGFVIDKFPISRPNLTFSTLTVSNMSPEDSSIYLCSVEGEMEKLFFGSGTQLSVL.

The chain has TRBV5-1 and TRBJ2-1, with D unresolved. CDR1 is SGHRS, CDR2 YFSETQ, per germline. This CDR3 contains 12 residues. V lost 7 bases and J 4 bases, leaving 9 bases between the germline ends. DNA of the CDR3: TGCGCCAGCCGGACCGATTACAATGAGCAGTTCTTC. As protein: CASRTDYNEQFF.

The chain has TRBV6-6 and TRBJ2-1; a possible D gene is TRBD1 (5 bases). The CDR3 sequence is 14 residues long. Trimming removed 6 bases at V and 10 bases at J, with 19 bases between. Looked up from germline, CDR1 is MNHNY and CDR2 is SVGAGI (reference sequence). The CDR3 loop is CASSLTFQGLEQFF. The CDR3 DNA reads as TGTGCCAGCAGCTTGACCTTCCAGGGATTAGAGCAGTTCTTC.

The rearrangement links TRBV30 to TRBJ1-2; TRBD1 might be the D (5 bases). The CDR3 runs 13 residues. CDR1 and CDR2 from the germline V gene are GTSNPN and SVGIG (reference sequence). V was cut by 2 bases and J by 4 bases, with 11 bases left in between. The CDR3 nucleotides read TGTGCCTGGAGTCTGCGAGGGGCCTATGGCTACACCTTC. Protein: CAWSLRGAYGYTF.

The chain employs TRBV6-5 and TRBJ2-7; D is perhaps TRBD1 (6 bases). Germline V gene sequence: CDR1 MNHEY, CDR2 SVGAGI. Trimming removed 6 bases at V and 1 base at J, with 16 bases between. The CDR3 sequence is 15 residues long. The CDR3 bases are TGTGCCAGCAGGCCCGGGACACTTACGTCCTACGAGCAGTACGTC. It translates to CASRPGTLTSYEQYV.

CDR3 in amino acids: CSVADRGNEKLFF. The CDR3 nucleotides read TGCAGCGTGGCGGACAGGGGGAATGAAAAACTGTTTTTT. The chain couples TRBV29-1 to TRBJ1-4, with 10 bases lining up with TRBD1. This CDR3 has 13 amino acids. The trim removed 6 bases at V and 5 bases at J, leaving 3 bases unmatched. The V gene's germline CDR1 is SQVTM and CDR2 ANQGSEA.

The V call is TRBV2, the J call TRBJ1-4; D gene unclear. The V end lost 8 bases, the J end lost 2 bases, and 18 bases lay between the germline ends. The germline V gene encodes CDR1 SNHLY and CDR2 FYNNEI. This CDR3 region has 16 residues. CDR3 nucleotides: TGTGCCAGCTTCCTGCCAAGACAAGCCACTAATGAAAAACTGTTTTTT. This sequence encodes CASFLPRQATNEKLFF.

The gene calls are TRBV28 and TRBJ1-5, with 7 bases matching TRBD1. The trim removed 2 bases at V and 0 bases at J, leaving 7 bases unmatched. The germline gives CDR1 MDHEN, CDR2 SYDVKM. The CDR3 is 17 amino acids. The CDR3 DNA reads as TGTGCCAGCAGTTTAGGGCAGGGGGTTCCTAGCAATCAGCCCCAGCATTTT. It translates to CASSLGQGVPSNQPQHF.

This chain connects TRBV7-2 to TRBJ1-6, with D perhaps TRBD1 (6 bases). Germline CDR1 is SGHTA and CDR2 is FQGNSA. V was clipped by 1 base and J by 8 bases, with 6 bases between them. The CDR3 spans 13 residues. In DNA form, the CDR3 reads TGTGCCAGCAGCTTAGACAGGGATTCACCCCTCCACTTT. Amino acids: CASSLDRDSPLHF.